Presented here are 17 T cell receptor beta chains from one specimen sequenced in a study of OX40 agonist ivuxolimab in advanced cancers. TCRdb's table, derived via immunoSEQ multiplex PCR, lists solely in-frame clones and lacks some. The data show more than 50,000 clones, 84% seen once. The source material was CD4+ or CD8+ T cells sorted from blood, sampled in a trial of the OX40 agonist ivuxolimab. The receptors here all came from an adult with an advanced solid tumor such as melanoma, head and neck, liver or kidney cancer.

J is TRBJ2-5 and V is TRBV28; 8 bases align to TRBD2. Germline lookup yields CDR1 MDHEN and CDR2 SYDVKM. V gave up 6 bases and J gave up 0 bases; unmatched junction bases: 6. The CDR3 runs to 15 residues. The CDR3 bases are TGTGCCAGCAGATCGGGGGGGTTGTACCAAGAGACCCAGTACTTC. The encoded protein is CASRSGGLYQETQYF.

The J gene is TRBJ1-5, the V gene TRBV27; possibly TRBD1 for D (5 bases). The CDR3 is 16 amino acids. V shed 2 bases and J shed 7 bases, with 18 bases lying between them. Germline values: CDR1 MNHEY, CDR2 SMNVEV (reference sequence). The DNA for the CDR3 is TGTGCCAGCAGTTTAAATGGAGGTGGGGGTGTGCAGCCCCAGCATTTT. Protein: CASSLNGGGGVQPQHF.

The chain is built from TRBV6-1 and TRBJ1-3; 7 nucleotides agree with TRBD1. This CDR3 comprises 15 residues. CDR1 MNHNS and CDR2 SASEGT come from the germline V gene. V was pared by 3 bases and J by 4 bases, with 6 bases of the junction left unmatched. CDR3 region: CASSEGGTAGNTIYF. CDR3 DNA: TGTGCCAGCAGTGAGGGCGGGACAGCAGGAAACACCATATATTTT.

The J gene is TRBJ1-2, the V gene TRBV18; D may be TRBD1 (6 bases). The CDR3 loop spans 14 amino acids. V lost 3 bases, J lost 4 bases, and 12 bases lay in between. Germline assignment: CDR1 KGHSH and CDR2 LQKENI. The CDR3 region is CASSPVGQSYGYTF. The CDR3 nucleotides read TGTGCCAGCTCACCCGTTGGACAGTCCTATGGCTACACCTTC.

This clone was observed a single time. The chain uses TRBV10-3 and TRBJ2-1, with D perhaps TRBD2 (6 bases). V was pared by 6 bases and J by 7 bases, with 13 bases between. Germline loops: CDR1 ENHRY, CDR2 SYGVKD. CDR3 length: 13 amino acids. This CDR3 is CAISGLSRNEQFF. CDR3 DNA sequence: TGTGCCATCAGCGGACTATCGAGGAATGAGCAGTTCTTC.

J is TRBJ1-1 and V is TRBV19; 8 positions agree with TRBD1. Germline CDR1 and CDR2: LNHDA and SQIVND (reference sequence). V lost 1 base and J lost 1; bases outside the gene matches: 5. CDR3 length equals 16 residues. CDR3 sequence reads: CASSIGQGRGNTEAFF. The DNA for the CDR3 is TGTGCCAGTAGTATAGGACAGGGGAGGGGGAACACTGAAGCTTTCTTT.

Turning to this clone: The junction and the germline gene differ at one end; a read error may be behind it. The chain carries TRBV7-7 and TRBJ2-7, with 9 positions matching TRBD1. Germline V gene lookup returns CDR1 SSHAT and CDR2 FNYEAQ (reference sequence). The CDR3 is 13 residues long. CDR3 sequence (DNA): TGTGCTAGCAGCCCGGACAGGGGCTACGAGCAGTACTTC. Translating it yields CASSPDRGYEQYF.

The rearrangement links TRBV7-2 to TRBJ1-5; tentative D call: TRBD1 (5 bases). CDR3 length: 12 residues. Trimming stripped 6 bases from V and 9 bases from J, with 12 bases between. CDR1 is SGHTA and CDR2 is FQGNSA in the germline V gene. CDR3 sequence reads: CASSPPQGPQHF. CDR3 nucleotides: TGTGCCAGCAGTCCCCCCCAGGGGCCCCAGCATTTT.

The chain couples TRBV10-2 to TRBJ2-1; 8 nucleotides match TRBD2. CDR1 is WSHSY, CDR2 SAAADI, per germline. CDR3 length: 15 residues. V lost 3 bases to trimming and J lost 6 bases; unmatched junction nucleotides: 7. In nucleotides, the CDR3 is TGCGCCAGCAGTGAAAGGCGGGGGGCCTTCAATGAGCAGTTCTTC. It yields the protein CASSERRGAFNEQFF.

This chain uses TRBV5-1 with TRBJ2-5, with a weak D call TRBD2 (6 bases). With 3 bases removed from V and 2 bases from J, the gap between germline ends came to 14 bases. Germline assignment: CDR1 SGHRS and CDR2 YFSETQ. The CDR3 has 15 amino acids. The CDR3 DNA reads as TGCGCCAGCAGCTGGGGGGACTTAGCACAAGAGACCCAGTACTTC. This codes for CASSWGDLAQETQYF.

The gene calls are TRBV28 and TRBJ2-7; the match to TRBD1 covers 10 bases. This CDR3 is built from 15 residues. V was clipped by 6 bases and J by 2 bases; unmatched bases: 7. Germline lookup yields CDR1 MDHEN and CDR2 SYDVKM. CDR3 protein: CASRGQGNMAYEQYF. The CDR3 DNA is TGTGCCAGCAGGGGACAGGGGAATATGGCCTACGAGCAGTACTTC.

The rearrangement joins TRBV5-1 to TRBJ1-5; tentatively, D is TRBD1 (5 bases). Germline values: CDR1 SGHRS, CDR2 YFSETQ. The CDR3 has 15 amino acids. V lost 0 bases to trimming and J lost 1 base, with 8 bases between them. The CDR3 region is CASSLDWGSNQPQHF. CDR3 bases: TGCGCCAGCAGCTTGGATTGGGGCAGCAATCAGCCCCAGCATTTT.

This chain connects TRBV6-5 to TRBJ2-7; 8 bases align to TRBD1. V lost 4 bases to trimming and J lost 8 bases; unmatched junction nucleotides: 4. CDR1 and CDR2 from the germline V gene are MNHEY and SVGAGI. This CDR3 is 12 amino acids long. CDR3 nucleotide sequence: TGTGCCAGCAGTTTCGACAGGGGCAAGCAGTACTTC. Protein sequence: CASSFDRGKQYF.

The chain has TRBV5-1 and TRBJ1-1, with 9 bases aligning to TRBD1. J was trimmed by 4 bases and V by 4 bases; bases with no gene match: 8. Germline loops: CDR1 SGHRS, CDR2 YFSETQ. The CDR3 is 15 residues long. The CDR3 DNA is TGCGCCAGCAGCCCAGGGGACAGGGAGGCCACTGAAGCTTTCTTT. Its translation: CASSPGDREATEAFF.

To note about this clone: Other DNA sequences in this sample translate to the same CDR3. This chain connects TRBV18 to TRBJ1-2; 9 nucleotides line up with TRBD1. CDR3 length equals 13 residues. The J segment lost 8 bases and the V segment lost 3 bases, leaving 4 bases of the junction unmatched. Per the germline V gene, CDR1 is KGHSH and CDR2 is LQKENI. In DNA form, the CDR3 reads TGTGCCAGCTCACCCCGGACAGGGGACGGCTACACCTTC. Protein sequence: CASSPRTGDGYTF. The full variable domain, rest sourced from reference TRBV18 and TRBJ1-2, is NAGVMQNPRHLVRRRGQEARLRCSPMKGHSHVYWYRQLPEEGLKFMVYLQKENIIDESGMPKERFSAEFPKEGPSILRIQQVVRGDSAAYFCASSPRTGDGYTFGSGTRLTVV.

V gene TRBV7-2 combines with J gene TRBJ1-5, with D perhaps matching TRBD1 (5 bases). The germline gives CDR1 SGHTA, CDR2 FQGNSA. V shed 1 base and J shed 3 bases, with 10 bases lying between them. The CDR3 has 15 residues. CDR3 protein: CASSLGQTLNQPQHF. CDR3 sequence (DNA): TGTGCCAGCAGCTTAGGACAGACGCTCAATCAGCCCCAGCATTTT.

The V and J genes are TRBV6-1 and TRBJ1-1; 7 positions match TRBD1. V lost 6 bases and J lost 5; bases outside the gene matches: 12. The CDR3 totals 15 residues. The germline CDR1 and CDR2 sequences are MNHNS and SASEGT. CDR3 amino acids: CASSRQGGGKTEAFF. For the CDR3, the DNA is TGTGCCAGCAGCCGACAGGGAGGAGGAAAGACTGAAGCTTTCTTT.